This T cell receptor beta chain was captured in a study of T-cell reconstitution after alpha-beta-depleted transplantation in children. There are many counts of this clonotype. The CDR3 sequence is 16 residues long. Germline-derived CDR1 and CDR2 are MNHEY and SVGAGI. V lost 2 bases and J lost 1, with 13 bases in between. This sample's TCRbeta library carried unique molecular identifier barcodes. One entry per CDR3 protein results from TCRdb running MiXCR on the PCR reads. The sample consists of roughly 590,000 distinct CDR3 sequences, around 17% of them appearing once. V gene TRBV6-5 combines with J gene TRBJ2-3; perhaps TRBD1 as D (6 bases). This clonotype originated in a human donor who donated a stem cell graft to a child with acute myeloid leukemia. The source material was PBMCs from the stem cell graft donor, sampled from the stem cell graft. The CDR3 DNA reads TGTGCCAGCAGTTACGGGGGCTCCACAGGCACAGATACGCAGTATTTT. This gives the protein CASSYGGSTGTDTQYF.